These 9 T cell receptor beta chains originate from one sample sequenced in a study of identical twins. MiXCR was run by TCRdb on the 5' RACE reads, yielding one entry per CDR3 protein. The sample yields 640,000 or so distinct CDR3 sequences, around 6% seen once. Sequencing input: naive T cells sorted from blood. Receptor source: a man aged 18 to 35 in good health.

This clonotype appeared many times. The genes are TRBV7-2 and TRBJ1-2, with D maybe TRBD1 (5 bases). The germline V and J ends were trimmed by 6 bases and 6 bases, with 14 bases remaining between them. Germline loops: CDR1 SGHTA, CDR2 FQGNSA. The CDR3 sequence is 13 residues long. CDR3 nucleotides: TGTGCCAGCAGAGAAACAGGCTCCCATGGCTACACCTTC. Residues: CASRETGSHGYTF.

This clonotype was seen repeatedly, ten times or more. The chain uses TRBV29-1 and TRBJ2-5, with 10 bases aligning to TRBD1. CDR1 SQVTM and CDR2 ANQGSEA come from the germline V gene. The CDR3 covers 13 residues. V dropped 4 bases and J dropped 4; count of bases not matched to a gene: 3. Here the CDR3 reads CSVGQGAGETQYF. The CDR3 coding sequence is TGCAGCGTTGGACAGGGGGCCGGAGAGACCCAGTACTTC. The variable domain in full, with the rest retrieved from reference TRBV29-1 and TRBJ2-5, is SAVISQKPSRDICQRGTSLTIQCQVDSQVTMMFWYRQQPGQSLTLIATANQGSEATYESGFVIDKFPISRPNLTFSTLTVSNMSPEDSSIYLCSVGQGAGETQYFGPGTRLLVL.

This clonotype was detected many times. The gene calls are TRBV6-1 and TRBJ1-5; D is unclear. Germline lookup yields CDR1 MNHNS and CDR2 SASEGT. Deletions cut 1 base from V and 5 bases from J, with 9 bases between. This CDR3 is built from 14 residues. This CDR3 is CASSEGAMYQPQHF. The CDR3 bases are TGTGCCAGCAGTGAAGGGGCCATGTATCAGCCCCAGCATTTT.

Many counts were recorded for this clonotype. The J gene is TRBJ2-1, the V gene TRBV12-3 or TRBV12-4; D uncertain. Trimming removed 3 bases at V and 6 bases at J, with 6 bases between. The CDR3 totals 12 residues. The CDR3 region is CASSFSTNEQFF. DNA for the CDR3: TGTGCCAGCAGTTTCAGTACCAATGAGCAGTTCTTC.

This clonotype was seen ten or more times. The chain is built from TRBV12-3 or TRBV12-4 and TRBJ1-6, with TRBD1 matching over 10 bases. J gave up 10 bases and V 9 bases, and 12 bases lay outside the gene matches. There are 15 residues in the CDR3. For the CDR3, the DNA is TGTGCCAGTAGGATTAGAGGGACAGGGGTATCACCCCTCCACTTT. Translating it yields CASRIRGTGVSPLHF.

The chain uses TRBV12-3 or TRBV12-4 and TRBJ2-7; 9 nucleotides line up with TRBD2. Trimming cost V 3 bases and J 5 bases; bases outside gene matches: 14. The CDR3 length is 17 residues. DNA for the CDR3: TGTGCCAGCAGTTTTCAATTCTCCGGCGGGAGGGCCGACGAGCAGTACTTC. This gives the protein CASSFQFSGGRADEQYF.

The rearrangement links TRBV12-3 or TRBV12-4 to TRBJ2-7; possible D gene TRBD1, 5 bases. The CDR3 runs 13 residues. The V gene lost 3 bases and the J gene lost 5 bases, with 11 bases spanning the gap. The CDR3 protein is CASSFRREDEQYV. In DNA, the CDR3 is TGTGCCAGCAGTTTTCGCAGGGAAGACGAGCAGTACGTC.

Details on this clonotype: A clone one base away is much larger, so this may be a read error. The CDR3 region is CASSLSSRIFSGANVLIF. CDR3 sequence (DNA): TGTGCCAGCAGTTTATCGAGCAGGATCTTCTCTGGGGCCAACGTCCTGATTTTC. V usage is TRBV12-3 or TRBV12-4 and J usage is TRBJ2-6; a possible D gene is TRBD1 (5 bases). CDR3 length: 18 amino acids.

The chain joins TRBV10-2 to TRBJ2-1; D is unclear. Looked up from germline, CDR1 is WSHSY and CDR2 is SAAADI. CDR3 size: 12 residues. V was shortened by 2 bases and J by 14 bases, with 13 bases between the two germline ends. The CDR3, as DNA: TGCGCCAGCAGTGAGAGAATCGCTCCTAAGTTCTTC. Amino acids: CASSERIAPKFF.